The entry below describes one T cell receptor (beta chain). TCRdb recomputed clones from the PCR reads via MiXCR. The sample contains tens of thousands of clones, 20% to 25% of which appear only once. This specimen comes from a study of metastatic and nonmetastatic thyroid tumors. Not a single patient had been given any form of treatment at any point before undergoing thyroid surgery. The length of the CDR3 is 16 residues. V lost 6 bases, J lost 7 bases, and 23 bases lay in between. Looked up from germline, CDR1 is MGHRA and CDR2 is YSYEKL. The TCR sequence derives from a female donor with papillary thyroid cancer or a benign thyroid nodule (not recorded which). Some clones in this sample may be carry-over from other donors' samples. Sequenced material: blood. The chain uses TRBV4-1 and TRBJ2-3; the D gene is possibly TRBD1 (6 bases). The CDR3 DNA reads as TGCGCCAGCAGGACCCCCGGCACAGGGCCCCGGTATACGCAGTATTTT. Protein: CASRTPGTGPRYTQYF.